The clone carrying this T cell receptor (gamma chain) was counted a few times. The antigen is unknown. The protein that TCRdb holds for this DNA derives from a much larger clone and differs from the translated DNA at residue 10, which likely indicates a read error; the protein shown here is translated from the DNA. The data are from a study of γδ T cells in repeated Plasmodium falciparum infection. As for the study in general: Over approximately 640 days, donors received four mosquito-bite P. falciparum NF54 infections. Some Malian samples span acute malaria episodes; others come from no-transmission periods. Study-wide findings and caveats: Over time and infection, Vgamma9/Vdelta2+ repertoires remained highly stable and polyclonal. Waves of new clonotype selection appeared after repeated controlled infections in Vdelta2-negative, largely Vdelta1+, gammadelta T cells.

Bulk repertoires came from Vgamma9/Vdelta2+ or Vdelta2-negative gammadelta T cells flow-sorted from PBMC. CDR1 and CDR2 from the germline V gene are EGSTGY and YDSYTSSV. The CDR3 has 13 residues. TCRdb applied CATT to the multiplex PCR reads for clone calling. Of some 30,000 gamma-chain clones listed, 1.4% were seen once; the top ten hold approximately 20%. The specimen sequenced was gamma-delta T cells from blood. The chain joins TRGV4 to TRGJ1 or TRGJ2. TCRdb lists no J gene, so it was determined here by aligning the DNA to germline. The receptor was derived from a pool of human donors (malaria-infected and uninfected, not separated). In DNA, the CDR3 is TGTGCCACCTGTCCTCCAAAACATTATGAGAAACTCTTT. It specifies CATCPPKHYEKLF.